Reported below is one T cell receptor (beta chain). Its target is unknown. This CDR3 comprises 16 residues. J was trimmed by 2 bases and V by 5 bases; bases with no gene match: 8. Germline V gene sequence: CDR1 SNHLY, CDR2 FYNNEI. This entry belongs to a study of cytomegalovirus exposure and HLA in healthy donors. Vbeta (60) and Jbeta (13) primers were used in the PCR. Profiled with immunoSEQ multiplex PCR; TCRdb holds only in-frame clones, not every one. In the table there are 150,000 to 200,000 clones, more than 70% of which are singletons. Notes on the study in general: Most of the TCR beta V segments (in an earlier analysis) were productive either about 87% or about 30% of the time. Later, TCR association rates were found to vary by HLA locus, highest for DRB1 and lowest for HLA-C.

This clonotype was obtained from a woman in her thirties or forties in good health and CMV-seronegative. The sequenced sample consisted of PBMCs. This chain uses TRBV2 with TRBJ2-3; TRBD2 matches 9 bases. The CDR3 DNA sequence: TGTGCCAGCAGTTTGACTAGCGGAGGTTACACAGATACGCAGTATTTT. It specifies CASSLTSGGYTDTQYF.